The rows below give T cell receptor beta chains drawn from one sample of a study of response to subunit inactivated influenza vaccine. Each CDR3 protein gets one entry after TCRdb re-called the RT-PCR reads with MiXCR. The table lists over 450,000 distinct CDR3 sequences, approximately 12% of them singletons. The sequencing here drew on PBMCs from blood, taken roughly 48 days after vaccination. Source of these receptors: a man in his fifties who received an inactivated influenza vaccine. CDR3s include the opening cysteine and the closing phenylalanine or tryptophan. A D gene is named only where the DNA matches it firmly. Size is omitted from some rows. Given values are once, few, many or a class for expanded clones.

TRBD1,NA,TRBJ2-7,16,TRBV5-1,CASSLGNRGISYEQYF,TGCGCCAGCAGCTTGGGGAACAGGGGCATTTCCTACGAGCAGTACTTC
NA,few,TRBJ2-3,12,TRBV6-5,CASSQTPDTQYF,TGTGCCAGCAGTCAAACCCCCGATACGCAGTATTTT
TRBD2,many,TRBJ2-1,14,TRBV29-1,CSVARLARDGEQFF,TGCAGCGTTGCCCGACTAGCGCGGGACGGGGAGCAGTTCTTC
NA,NA,TRBJ2-5,16,TRBV5-6,CASSVDSSIGPETQYF,TGTGCCAGCAGCGTGGACTCATCAATAGGGCCAGAGACCCAGTACTTC
TRBD1,many,TRBJ2-3,14,TRBV2,CASRRDSSPDTQYF,TGTGCCAGCAGGAGGGACAGCTCACCGGATACGCAGTATTTT
TRBD1,NA,TRBJ1-2,17,TRBV24-1,CATATSPGTGGDYGYTF,TGTGCCACCGCGACATCCCCCGGGACAGGGGGCGACTATGGCTACACCTTC
TRBD1,NA,TRBJ1-2,16,TRBV20-1,CSASGTGTSRDYGYTF,TGCAGTGCTAGTGGGACAGGAACTTCTCGGGACTATGGCTACACCTTC
TRBD2,NA,TRBJ2-3,16,TRBV9,CASSVTAGGSTDTQYF,TGTGCCAGCAGCGTCACAGCGGGGGGGAGCACAGATACGCAGTATTTT
TRBD2,NA,TRBJ2-3,13,TRBV5-1,CASIQRDTDTQYF,TGCGCCAGCATCCAGCGGGACACAGATACGCAGTATTTT
TRBD1,few,TRBJ2-3,15,TRBV20-1,CSAEIRQGGTDTQYF,TGCAGTGCTGAAATACGACAGGGGGGCACAGATACGCAGTATTTT
NA,few,TRBJ2-1,13,TRBV19,CASSIQGLDEQFF,TGTGCCAGTAGTATCCAGGGCTTGGATGAGCAGTTCTTC
TRBD1,NA,TRBJ2-7,13,TRBV28,CASSHRGFYEQYF,TGTGCCAGCAGTCACAGGGGTTTCTACGAGCAGTACTTC
NA,NA,TRBJ2-3,16,TRBV28,CASSLVPGEDADTQYF,TGTGCCAGCAGTTTAGTGCCGGGAGAAGACGCAGATACGCAGTATTTT
TRBD1,few,TRBJ2-1,13,TRBV10-3,CAILGTVHNEQFF,TGTGCCATCCTTGGGACAGTCCACAATGAGCAGTTCTTC
NA,many,TRBJ1-5,16,TRBV5-5,CASSATGQALNQPQHF,TGTGCCAGCAGCGCCACGGGCCAGGCCCTCAATCAGCCCCAGCATTTT
NA,NA,TRBJ2-1,11,TRBV18,CASSPDRILFF,TGTGCCAGCTCACCTGACAGAATCTTGTTCTTC
NA,many,TRBJ1-5,13,TRBV7-9,CASSSGVLVPQHF,TGTGCCAGCAGCTCAGGGGTCCTAGTGCCCCAGCATTTT
NA,many,TRBJ2-7,12,TRBV29-1,CSVEGTSYEQYF,TGCAGCGTTGAAGGGACTTCTTACGAGCAGTACTTC
NA,few,TRBJ1-1,13,TRBV3-1,CASSPTPNTEAFF,TGTGCCAGCAGCCCGACCCCCAACACTGAAGCTTTCTTT
TRBD2,few,TRBJ2-7,15,TRBV12-3/TRBV12-4,CASSFGAGGGSSQYF,TGTGCCAGCAGTTTTGGGGCGGGAGGAGGTTCGTCGCAGTACTTC
NA,NA,TRBJ2-1,17,TRBV29-1,CSVDLRTRSATHNEQFF,TGCAGCGTTGATCTTCGTACTAGATCGGCTACGCACAATGAGCAGTTCTTC
NA,NA,TRBJ2-7,14,TRBV3-1,CASSQGGGAVEQYF,TGTGCCAGCAGCCAAGGTGGGGGGGCCGTCGAGCAGTACTTC
TRBD2,NA,TRBJ2-1,15,TRBV18,CASSTGTSGIGEQFF,TGTGCCAGCTCAACCGGGACTAGCGGGATCGGTGAGCAGTTCTTC
NA,NA,TRBJ2-7,16,TRBV7-6,CASSLALGSASYEQYF,TGTGCCAGCAGCTTAGCGTTGGGGTCCGCGAGTTACGAGCAGTACTTC
TRBD1,many,TRBJ2-7,16,TRBV7-9,CASSLVGGQVTYEQYF,TGTGCCAGCAGCTTAGTGGGGGGACAGGTTACCTACGAGCAGTACTTC
NA,many,TRBJ2-1,13,TRBV5-1,CASSFHRVDEQFF,TGCGCCAGCAGCTTTCACAGGGTCGATGAGCAGTTCTTC
NA,few,TRBJ2-3,15,TRBV5-1,CASSLMGAPTDTQYF,TGCGCCAGCAGCTTAATGGGGGCCCCCACAGATACGCAGTATTTT